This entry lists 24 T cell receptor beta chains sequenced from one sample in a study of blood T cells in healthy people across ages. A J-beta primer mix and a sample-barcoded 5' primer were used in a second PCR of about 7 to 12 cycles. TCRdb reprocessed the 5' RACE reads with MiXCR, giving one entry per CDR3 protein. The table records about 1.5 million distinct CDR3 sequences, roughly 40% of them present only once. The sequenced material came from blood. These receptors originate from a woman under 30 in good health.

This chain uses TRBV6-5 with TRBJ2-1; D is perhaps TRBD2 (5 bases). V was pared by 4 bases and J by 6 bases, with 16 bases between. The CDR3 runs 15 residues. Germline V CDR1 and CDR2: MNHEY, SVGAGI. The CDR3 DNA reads TGTGCCAGCAGTTTCTCCCGACAAGGAGGCAATGAGCAGTTCTTC. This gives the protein CASSFSRQGGNEQFF.

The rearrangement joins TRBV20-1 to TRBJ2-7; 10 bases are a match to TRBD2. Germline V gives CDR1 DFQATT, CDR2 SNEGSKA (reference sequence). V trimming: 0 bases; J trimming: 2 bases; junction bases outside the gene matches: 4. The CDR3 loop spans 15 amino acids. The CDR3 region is CSARDPLAGTYEQYF. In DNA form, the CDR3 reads TGCAGTGCTAGAGATCCACTAGCGGGGACCTACGAGCAGTACTTC.

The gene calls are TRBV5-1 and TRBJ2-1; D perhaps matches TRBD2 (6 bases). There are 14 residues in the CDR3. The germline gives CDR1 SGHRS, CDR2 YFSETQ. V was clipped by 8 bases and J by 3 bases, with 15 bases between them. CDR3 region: CASTVSGGYNEQFF. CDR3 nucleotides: TGCGCCAGTACGGTTTCCGGGGGCTACAATGAGCAGTTCTTC.

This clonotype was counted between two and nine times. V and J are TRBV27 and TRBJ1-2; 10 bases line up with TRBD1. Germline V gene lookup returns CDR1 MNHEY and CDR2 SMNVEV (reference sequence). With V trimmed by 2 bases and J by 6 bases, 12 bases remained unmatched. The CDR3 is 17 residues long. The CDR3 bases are TGTGCCAGCAGTTTAAGGAACTGGGGACAGGGGAGTAATGGCTACACCTTC. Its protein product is CASSLRNWGQGSNGYTF.

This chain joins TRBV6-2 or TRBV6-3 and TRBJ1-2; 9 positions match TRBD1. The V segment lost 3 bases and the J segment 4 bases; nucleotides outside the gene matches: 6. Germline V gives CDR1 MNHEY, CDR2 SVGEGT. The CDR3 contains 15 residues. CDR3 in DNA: TGTGCCAGCAGTTATGGTCCGGGACAGGGCTATGGCTACACCTTC. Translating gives CASSYGPGQGYGYTF.

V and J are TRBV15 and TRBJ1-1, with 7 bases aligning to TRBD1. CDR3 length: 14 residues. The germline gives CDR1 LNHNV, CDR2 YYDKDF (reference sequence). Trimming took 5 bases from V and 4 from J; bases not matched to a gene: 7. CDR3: CATSGPGQSTEAFF. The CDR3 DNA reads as TGTGCCACCAGCGGACCGGGACAGTCCACTGAAGCTTTCTTT. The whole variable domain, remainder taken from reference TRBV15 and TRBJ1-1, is DAMVIQNPRYQVTQFGKPVTLSCSQTLNHNVMYWYQQKSSQAPKLLFHYYDKDFNNEADTPDNFQSRRPNTSFCFLDIRSPGLGDTAMYLCATSGPGQSTEAFFGQGTRLTVV.

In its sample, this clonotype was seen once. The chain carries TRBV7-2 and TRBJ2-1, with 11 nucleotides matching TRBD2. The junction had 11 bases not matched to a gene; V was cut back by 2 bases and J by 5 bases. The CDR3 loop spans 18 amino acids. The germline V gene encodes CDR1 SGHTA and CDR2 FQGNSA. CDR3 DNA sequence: TGTGCCAGCAGCTTAACTAGCGGGAGTGGGGCGAGGAACAATGAGCAGTTCTTC. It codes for CASSLTSGSGARNNEQFF. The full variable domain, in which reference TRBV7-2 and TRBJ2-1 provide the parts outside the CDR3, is GAGVSQSPSNKVTEKGKDVELRCDPISGHTALYWYRQSLGQGLEFLIYFQGNSAPDKSGLPSDRFSAERTGGSVSTLTIQRTQQEDSAVYLCASSLTSGSGARNNEQFFGPGTRLTVL.

The CDR3 sequence is CASTRGRSTDTQYF. In nucleotides, the CDR3 is TGTGCCAGCACCCGCGGGAGGAGCACAGATACGCAGTATTTT. V gene TRBV6-6 combines with J gene TRBJ2-3, with TRBD2 identical over 8 bases. The J segment lost 0 bases and the V segment lost 7 bases, leaving 3 bases of the junction unmatched. This CDR3 is built from 14 residues. CDR1 and CDR2 from the germline V gene are MNHNY and SVGAGI (reference sequence).

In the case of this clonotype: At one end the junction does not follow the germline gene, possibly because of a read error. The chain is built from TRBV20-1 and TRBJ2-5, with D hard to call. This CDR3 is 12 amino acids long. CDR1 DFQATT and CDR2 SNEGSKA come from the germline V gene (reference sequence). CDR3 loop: CSALSTQETRYF. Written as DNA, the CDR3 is TGCAGTGCCCTCTCCACCCAAGAGACCCGGTACTTC.

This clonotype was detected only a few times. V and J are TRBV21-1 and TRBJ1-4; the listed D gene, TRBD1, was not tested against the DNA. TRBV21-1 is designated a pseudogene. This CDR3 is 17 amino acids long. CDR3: CASSKGDRVATNEKLFF. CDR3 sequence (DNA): TGTGCCAGCAGCAAAGGGGACAGGGTTGCAACTAATGAAAAACTGTTTTTT.

This CDR3 reads CSASGGTLPGQSYEQYF. The CDR3 DNA follows: TGCAGTGCCTCCGGGGGAACTCTACCGGGACAGTCCTACGAGCAGTACTTC. The chain recombines TRBV20-1 with TRBJ2-7; a weak D match, TRBD1 (7 bases). Trimming took off 6 bases at V and 1 base at J, with 25 bases between the two ends. The CDR3 runs to 17 residues. Germline CDR1 is DFQATT and CDR2 is SNEGSKA (reference sequence).

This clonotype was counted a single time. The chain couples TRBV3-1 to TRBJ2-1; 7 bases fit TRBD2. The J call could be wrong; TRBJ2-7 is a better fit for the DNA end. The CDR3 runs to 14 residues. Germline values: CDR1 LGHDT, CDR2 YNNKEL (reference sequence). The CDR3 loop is CSRGEGSSYNEQYF. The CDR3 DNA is TGTTCTAGAGGGGAGGGAAGCTCCTACAATGAGCAGTACTTC.

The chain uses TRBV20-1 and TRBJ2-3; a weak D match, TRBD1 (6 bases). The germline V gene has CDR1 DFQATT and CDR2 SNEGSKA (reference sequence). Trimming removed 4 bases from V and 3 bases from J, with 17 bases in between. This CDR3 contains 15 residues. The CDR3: CSATPRGRGTDTQYF. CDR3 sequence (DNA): TGCAGTGCTACCCCCAGGGGAAGGGGGACAGATACGCAGTATTTT.

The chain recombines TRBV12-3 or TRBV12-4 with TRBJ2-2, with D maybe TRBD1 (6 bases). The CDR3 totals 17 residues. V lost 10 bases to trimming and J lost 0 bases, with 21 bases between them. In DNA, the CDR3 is TGTGCCATTCATAGGACAGACCTTTACGCGAACACCGGGGAGCTGTTTTTT. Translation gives CAIHRTDLYANTGELFF.

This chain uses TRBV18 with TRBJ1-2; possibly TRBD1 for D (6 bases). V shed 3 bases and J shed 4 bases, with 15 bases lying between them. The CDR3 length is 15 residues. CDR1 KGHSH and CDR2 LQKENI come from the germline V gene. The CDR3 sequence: CASSPQEQGGYGYTF. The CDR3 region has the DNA TGTGCCAGCTCACCCCAGGAGCAAGGGGGCTATGGCTACACCTTC.

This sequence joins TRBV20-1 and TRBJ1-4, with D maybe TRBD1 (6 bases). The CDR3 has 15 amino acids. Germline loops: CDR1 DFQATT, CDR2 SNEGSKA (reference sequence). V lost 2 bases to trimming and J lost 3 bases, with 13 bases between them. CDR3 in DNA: TGCAGTGCTAGAAATCCGGACAGTCCTAATGAAAAACTGTTTTTT. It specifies CSARNPDSPNEKLFF.

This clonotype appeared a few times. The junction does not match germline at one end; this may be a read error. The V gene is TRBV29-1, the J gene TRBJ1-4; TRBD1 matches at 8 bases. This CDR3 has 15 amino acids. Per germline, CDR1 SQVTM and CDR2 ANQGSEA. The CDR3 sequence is CGVDAGGTTNEKLFF. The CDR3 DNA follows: TGCGGCGTTGATGCAGGGGGCACAACTAATGAAAAACTGTTTTTT.

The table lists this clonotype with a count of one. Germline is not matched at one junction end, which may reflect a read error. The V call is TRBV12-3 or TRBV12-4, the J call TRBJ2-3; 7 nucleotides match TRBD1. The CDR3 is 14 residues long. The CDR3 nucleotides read TGTGTCAGCAGAGAAGACAGGGCCACAGATACGCAGTATTTT. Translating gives CVSREDRATDTQYF.

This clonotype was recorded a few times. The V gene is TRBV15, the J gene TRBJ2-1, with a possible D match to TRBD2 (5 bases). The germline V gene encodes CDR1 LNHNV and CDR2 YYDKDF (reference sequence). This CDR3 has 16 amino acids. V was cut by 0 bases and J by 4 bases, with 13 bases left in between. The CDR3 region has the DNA TGTGCCACCAGCAGAGAGATTAGCGCTTCTTACAATGAGCAGTTCTTC. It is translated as CATSREISASYNEQFF. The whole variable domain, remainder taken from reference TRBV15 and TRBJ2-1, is DAMVIQNPRYQVTQFGKPVTLSCSQTLNHNVMYWYQQKSSQAPKLLFHYYDKDFNNEADTPDNFQSRRPNTSFCFLDIRSPGLGDTAMYLCATSREISASYNEQFFGPGTRLTVL.

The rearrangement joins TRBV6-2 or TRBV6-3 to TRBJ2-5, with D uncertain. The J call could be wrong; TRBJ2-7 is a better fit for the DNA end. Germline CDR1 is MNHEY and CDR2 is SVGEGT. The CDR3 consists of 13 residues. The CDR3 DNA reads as TGTGCCAGCAGTTACTCGGCGGTTGACGAGCAGTACTTC. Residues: CASSYSAVDEQYF.

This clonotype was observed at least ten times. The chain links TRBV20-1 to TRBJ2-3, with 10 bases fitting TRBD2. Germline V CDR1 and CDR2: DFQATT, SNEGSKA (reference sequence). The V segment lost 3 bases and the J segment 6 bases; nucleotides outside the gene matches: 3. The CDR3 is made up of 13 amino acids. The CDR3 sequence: CSASPAGGDTQYF. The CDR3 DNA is TGCAGTGCTAGTCCAGCGGGAGGGGATACGCAGTATTTT.

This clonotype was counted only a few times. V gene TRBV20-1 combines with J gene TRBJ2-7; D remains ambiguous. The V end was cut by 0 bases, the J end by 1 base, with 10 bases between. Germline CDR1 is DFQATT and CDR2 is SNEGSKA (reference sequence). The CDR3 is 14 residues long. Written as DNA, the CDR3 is TGCAGTGCTAGAGATCAGGAAGGGTCCTACGAGCAGTACTTC. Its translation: CSARDQEGSYEQYF.

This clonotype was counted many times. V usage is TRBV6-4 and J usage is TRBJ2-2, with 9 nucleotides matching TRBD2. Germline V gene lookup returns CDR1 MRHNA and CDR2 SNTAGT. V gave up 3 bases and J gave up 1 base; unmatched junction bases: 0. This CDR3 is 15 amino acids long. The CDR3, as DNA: TGTGCCAGCAGTGAGACTAGCGGGAACACCGGGGAGCTGTTTTTT. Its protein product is CASSETSGNTGELFF.

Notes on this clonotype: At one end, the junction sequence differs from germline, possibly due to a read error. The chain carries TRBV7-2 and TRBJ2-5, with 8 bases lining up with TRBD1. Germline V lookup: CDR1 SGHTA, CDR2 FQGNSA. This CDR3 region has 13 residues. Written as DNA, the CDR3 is TGTGCCAGCAGCTTGGGGACAGGCGTCATAGGGGACTTC. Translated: CASSLGTGVIGDF.